The clone carrying this T cell receptor (beta chain) came up a few times. Its antigen is unidentified. The data stem from a study of molecular identifiers for immune sequencing clone quantification. Study results and limitations: A single cell's spiked Jurkat TCR RNA was reportedly detectable among roughly 1 million naive cells. Clones above 20 RNA copies held over 97% of effector molecules, under 1% in naive cells.

Input for naive CD8 libraries was roughly 17,000 to 1,000,000 sorted cells; the RNA fraction used was 10%, 30% or 50%. For naive CD8 T cells, sorting used the CD8+CD4-CCR7+CD45RA+ phenotype. MiXCR, run by TCRdb on the PCR reads, gives a single entry per CDR3 protein. The sample has just under 650,000 distinct CDR3 sequences; about 20% are singletons. The clonotype was recovered from a human donor in good health. Some libraries in this study had Jurkat cell RNA spiked in. The sequencing sample was made of naive CD8+ T cells from blood, with Jurkat cell RNA spiked in. Subset described: FACS-sorted CD8+CD4-CCR7+CD45RA+ naive T cells.

The CDR3 DNA sequence: TGTGCCAGCAGTTATACCGGGATAAACACTGAAGCTTTCTTT. Its translation is CASSYTGINTEAFF. The chain has TRBV6-2 or TRBV6-3 and TRBJ1-1; D is uncertain. Trimming shortened V by 3 bases and J by 2 bases, and 10 bases separated the two germline ends. The CDR3 covers 14 residues. Germline V gene sequence: CDR1 MNHEY, CDR2 SVGEGT.